This TCR beta chain was sequenced during a study of T cell responses to AZD1222 COVID-19 vaccine (dated by TCRdb to the early 2020s). Some background on the complete study: TCR sequencing covered fewer than 250 trial participants: approximately 200 given two doses of AZD1222 and some 25 given two doses of MenACWY control vaccine. Trial participants were enrolled by age into 18-55, 56-69 and 70-plus year subgroups, with roughly 150, 30 and 60 TCR-sequenced participants respectively. Overall study results and their limits: The 56-69-year group was small, and its depth increase did not reach significance, likely because of low power. Conclusions about previously exposed vaccinees are limited because only a handful of AZD1222 recipients were SARS-CoV-2 seropositive at baseline. After two AZD1222 doses, spike-specific TCR breadth and depth were significantly higher than at day 0 and than in MenACWY recipients. Participants were mostly white British and included more females than males, and it was suggested by the authors that clonal diversity may have been underestimated. The vaccine-associated CD4 TCRs covered the entire spike protein, and the dominant responses fell in regions 160-218 and 743-854. Because no day 14 peak-response samples were available, the repertoires could be characterized only after the peak T cell response. Nearly half of unique spike-specific TCRs reportedly recognized epitopes outside regions mutated in the B.1.351 and B.1.1.7 variants.

In the paper's terms, the time point label means: about 28 days (+/-7) after the second vaccine dose. Because spike-specific TCR depth and breadth did not differ between the two schedules, AZD1222 recipients who got a second dose at roughly 4 weeks were pooled with those who got a second dose at roughly 12 weeks. Vaccinee samples were obtained from the UK trials COV001 and COV002, which included a single-blind randomized controlled phase 2/3 trial of AZD1222 (ChAdOx1 nCoV-19) in healthy adults. For TCRbeta chain sequencing, PBMC samples were collected from trial participants at day 0 and at day 28 after the second dose. The CDR3 regions of human TCRbeta chains were subjected to immunosequencing. The authors processed their data as follows. TCRs in the repertoires were compared against a reference library of SARS-CoV-2-specific TCRs that had been generated with the MIRA antigen-specificity platform. Breadth was defined as the fraction of unique TCRs that were SARS-CoV-2-associated. Depth was defined as the fraction of total T cells that were SARS-CoV-2-associated. Using the MIRA data, each spike-specific TCR was mapped to the spike region that the TCR reacts to and placed in a CD4 or CD8 class. Log10-transformed breadth and depth values were compared by one-way ANOVA with Sidak's multiple comparisons tests. As stored in TCRdb, this immuneACCESS dataset retains in-frame rearrangements with V and J assigned. A fraction of the clones does not appear; measured against another copy, unresolved V genes explain less than half of the discrepancy, and the remainder lacks a known reason. Clone size and the V and J calls come from that table; the DNA yielded D and trimming. This sample gives over 140,000 clones in total; 80% to 95% of them show up just once. The top ten constitute roughly 3.5% of the sample.

The germline V and J ends show losses of 4 bases and 2 bases respectively, and no gene match explains 2 bases of the junction. The CDR3, from cysteine to phenylalanine, totals 15 residues. Only the CDR3 portion is preserved as DNA: 45 bases, with reading frame beginning at the first base. For CDR1 and CDR2, the germline V gene lists SGDLS and YYNGEE. Regarding this clone: The antigen it binds to is not known. No much larger clonotype is one base removed from it; base qualities were not supplied.

In this chain, TRBV9 is recombined with TRBJ1-4, and TRBD1 aligns with 10 junction nucleotides. The source was peripheral blood, collected 28 days after the second AZD1222 dose. This TCR derives from an adult who received the AZD1222 COVID-19 vaccine. The CDR3 is CASSPGQGTNEKLFF. Here is the DNA: TGTGCCAGCAGCCCGGGACAGGGGACTAATGAAAAACTGTTTTTT.